Following are 16 T cell receptor beta chains from one sample sequenced in a study of blood T cell repertoires in COVID-19. Method: immunoSEQ multiplex PCR; TCRdb's copy keeps in-frame clones and lacks some. Of 190,000 or so clones listed, about 82% are singletons. Sequencing input: peripheral blood. The receptors come from a man in his fifties or sixties with COVID-19, enrolled during active disease.

The V and J genes are TRBV6-2 or TRBV6-3 and TRBJ1-5, with 9 bases lining up with TRBD1. The CDR3 has 15 amino acids. The germline CDR1 and CDR2 sequences are MNHEY and SVGEGT. Unmatched junction bases numbered 6, after V lost 2 bases and J lost 7 bases. Here the CDR3 reads CASSYTTGGSQPQHF. CDR3 nucleotide sequence: TGTGCCAGCAGTTACACGACAGGGGGAAGCCAGCCCCAGCATTTT.

A remark on this clone: One end of the junction does not line up with germline, which may come from a read error. The chain is built from TRBV7-2 and TRBJ1-2; weak D call: TRBD1 (6 bases). From germline, CDR1 is SGHTA and CDR2 FQGNSA. The CDR3 has 15 amino acids. CDR3 nucleotides: TGTGCCAGCAGCTTAGGTAGGACAGCCCATCGTGAGTTCGCCTTC. This codes for CASSLGRTAHREFAF.

This rearrangement joins TRBV10-2 to TRBJ2-7, with 7 bases aligning to TRBD1. The CDR3 loop spans 16 amino acids. Losses at the gene ends were 6 bases for V and 7 bases for J; bases not matched to a gene: 18. In germline, CDR1 is WSHSY, CDR2 SAAADI. CDR3 sequence reads: CASRDRQGSASREQYF. The CDR3 DNA reads as TGCGCCAGCAGGGACCGACAGGGTTCTGCTTCGCGGGAGCAGTACTTC.

The gene calls are TRBV11-2 and TRBJ2-2; maybe TRBD1 (6 bases). Germline values: CDR1 SGHAT, CDR2 FQNNGV. The CDR3 is 14 residues long. Trimming removed 5 bases at V and 4 bases at J, with 11 bases between. The CDR3 is CASSPGHFTGELFF. CDR3 nucleotide sequence: TGTGCCAGCAGCCCGGGACATTTCACCGGGGAGCTGTTTTTT.

The chain carries TRBV9 and TRBJ1-6, with a weak D call TRBD1 (5 bases). This CDR3 is 17 amino acids long. Per germline, CDR1 SGDLS and CDR2 YYNGEE. V lost 0 bases, J lost 9 bases, and 19 bases lay in between. CDR3 loop: CASSVESLGPFGSPLHF. DNA of the CDR3: TGTGCCAGCAGCGTAGAATCCTTGGGGCCCTTCGGTTCACCCCTCCACTTT.

The CDR3 loop reads CASIRAGDGEGETQYF. The CDR3 DNA reads TGTGCCAGCATACGAGCGGGAGATGGGGAGGGAGAGACCCAGTACTTC. The chain recombines TRBV3-1 (or the pseudogene TRBV3-2) with TRBJ2-5; the match to TRBD2 covers 8 bases. Germline V gene data show CDR1 as LGHDT and CDR2 as YNNKEL (reference sequence). J was trimmed by 4 bases and V by 7 bases; bases with no gene match: 14. The CDR3 consists of 16 residues.

The chain couples TRBV19 to TRBJ1-5, with a possible D match to TRBD1 (5 bases). This CDR3 has 15 amino acids. Germline CDR1 LNHDA, CDR2 SQIVND (reference sequence). Trimming cost V 8 bases and J 0 bases, with 14 bases left between them. CDR3 sequence (DNA): TGTGCCAGTCTGCGGGACGCTAATAGCAATCAGCCCCAGCATTTT. It yields the protein CASLRDANSNQPQHF.

This clone came up a few times. This chain links TRBV19 with TRBJ1-2, with TRBD1 identical over 11 bases. V dropped 4 bases and J dropped 4; count of bases not matched to a gene: 8. The germline V gene encodes CDR1 LNHDA and CDR2 SQIVND (reference sequence). The CDR3 length is 16 residues. CDR3 protein: CASSKDRGRLIYGYTF. The DNA for the CDR3 is TGTGCCAGTAGTAAGGACAGGGGGCGGCTAATCTATGGCTACACCTTC.

This clone showed up just once. This chain joins TRBV29-1 and TRBJ2-7; D is ambiguous. The length of the CDR3 is 11 residues. Between the trimmed V and J ends, which lost 8 bases and 5 bases, there was a span of 13 bases. Per germline, CDR1 SQVTM and CDR2 ANQGSEA. The CDR3 DNA is TGCAGCACAATCCTCGCCGACGAGCAGTACTTC. Amino acids: CSTILADEQYF.

This CDR3 reads CAWSSLVTIYF. DNA of the CDR3: TGTGCCTGGAGTTCCCTCGTCACCATATATTTT. The J gene is TRBJ1-3, the V gene TRBV30; D not resolved. CDR1 is GTSNPN and CDR2 is SVGIG in the germline V gene (reference sequence). Between the trimmed V and J ends, which lost 2 bases and 9 bases, there was a span of 8 bases. CDR3 size: 11 residues. The whole variable domain, filled in from reference TRBV30 and TRBJ1-3, reads SQTIHQWPATLVQPVGSPLSLECTVEGTSNPNLYWYRQAAGRGLQLLFYSVGIGQISSEVPQNLSASRPQDRQFILSSKKLLLSDSGFYLCAWSSLVTIYFGEGSWLTVV.

The V call is TRBV5-1, the J call TRBJ1-5; 9 positions match TRBD1. V dropped 4 bases and J dropped 2; count of bases not matched to a gene: 4. Per the germline V gene, CDR1 is SGHRS and CDR2 is YFSETQ. The CDR3 totals 15 residues. CDR3 DNA sequence: TGCGCCAGCAGCCCCCGGGACAGGGGCAATCAGCCCCAGCATTTT. Translated: CASSPRDRGNQPQHF.

V and J are TRBV4-1 and TRBJ1-1; D unresolved. There are 17 residues in the CDR3. Germline lookup yields CDR1 MGHRA and CDR2 YSYEKL. With 0 bases removed from V and 7 bases from J, the gap between germline ends came to 21 bases. CDR3 region: CASSQDRPGRERHEAFF. In DNA, the CDR3 is TGCGCCAGCAGCCAAGATCGGCCGGGGAGGGAACGACATGAAGCTTTCTTT.

The CDR3 DNA is TGTGCCAGCAGCCAACCTAATAATTCACCCCTCCACTTT. Encoded protein: CASSQPNNSPLHF. The chain carries TRBV3-1 (or the pseudogene TRBV3-2) and TRBJ1-6, with D unclear. The V end lost 2 bases, the J end lost 5 bases, and 4 bases lay between the germline ends. Germline lookup yields CDR1 LGHDT and CDR2 YNNKEL (reference sequence). The CDR3 is 13 amino acids.

This chain uses TRBV7-6 with TRBJ2-2; tentatively, D is TRBD2 (6 bases). The CDR3 sequence is 18 residues long. Trimming removed 0 bases at V and 1 base at J, with 15 bases between. Germline V lookup: CDR1 SGHVS, CDR2 FNYEAQ. The CDR3 DNA sequence: TGTGCCAGCAGCTTAGCCCACTCGAGGGGAGGGAACACCGGGGAGCTGTTTTTT. Its protein is CASSLAHSRGGNTGELFF.

The chain employs TRBV7-9 and TRBJ2-7; 9 bases fit TRBD1. Germline values: CDR1 SEHNR, CDR2 FQNEAQ (reference sequence). Trimming cost V 6 bases and J 3 bases; bases outside gene matches: 6. The CDR3 loop spans 14 amino acids. As DNA, the CDR3 is TGTGCCAGCAGTTCATCGGGACAGGGCTACGAGCAGTACTTC. Translating it yields CASSSSGQGYEQYF.

The chain uses TRBV12-3 or TRBV12-4 and TRBJ1-1, with no clear D. V lost 4 bases to trimming and J lost 5 bases, with 11 bases between them. The CDR3 sequence is 13 residues long. For the CDR3, the DNA is TGTGCCAGCAGTTCTGATCGGTGGACTGAAGCTTTCTTT. It yields the protein CASSSDRWTEAFF.